What follows are 24 T cell receptor beta chains derived from one specimen sequenced in a study of cytomegalovirus exposure and HLA in healthy donors. With 60 Vbeta and 13 Jbeta primers, the PCR was carried out. Libraries were prepared by immunoSEQ multiplex PCR; TCRdb keeps only in-frame clonotypes and omits some of them. The table lists about 95,000 clones, roughly 82% of them singletons. The sample comprised PBMCs. The receptors here all came from a man younger than 40 in good health and CMV-seropositive.

A word on this clone: A junction end diverges from the germline sequence, so it may reflect a read error. The rearrangement uses TRBV16 and TRBJ2-4; D may be TRBD2 (6 bases). The CDR3 contains 13 residues. Per the germline V gene, CDR1 is KGHSY and CDR2 is FQNENV. CDR3 bases: TGTGCCAGCAGCCAATCGTCCCCCGGGGGAGCGGACTTC. The encoded protein is CASSQSSPGGADF.

CDR3 coding DNA: TGCGCCAGCAGCCAAGATGGGGGGACAGCAACTAATGAAAAACTGTTTTTT. Protein sequence: CASSQDGGTATNEKLFF. J is TRBJ1-4 and V is TRBV4-3; 7 bases are shared with TRBD1. The CDR3 extends over 17 amino acids. The V and J ends lost 0 bases and 0 bases, in that order; junction bases with no gene match: 4. Germline CDR1 LGHNA, CDR2 YSLEER.

The sample holds a few counts of this clone. The rearrangement links TRBV28 to TRBJ2-7; a weak D match, TRBD1 (7 bases). The V gene's germline CDR1 is MDHEN and CDR2 SYDVKM. This CDR3 is built from 14 residues. The V gene lost 8 bases and the J gene lost 4 bases, with 18 bases spanning the gap. CDR3 region: CASYPGGGGYEQYF. CDR3 coding DNA: TGTGCCAGCTACCCAGGGGGAGGAGGATACGAGCAGTACTTC.

This CDR3 is CASSWDRGVETQYF. CDR3 coding DNA: TGTGCCAGCAGCTGGGACAGGGGAGTCGAGACCCAGTACTTC. The rearrangement links TRBV7-9 to TRBJ2-5; 10 bases fit TRBD1. This CDR3 has 14 amino acids. Germline V gene sequence: CDR1 SEHNR, CDR2 FQNEAQ (reference sequence). Losses at the gene ends were 4 bases for V and 5 bases for J; bases not matched to a gene: 4.

This clone has a single count. This chain links TRBV7-8 with TRBJ1-5; tentatively, D is TRBD1 (5 bases). The CDR3 contains 20 residues. V shed 4 bases and J shed 0 bases, with 25 bases lying between them. Germline V gene data show CDR1 as SGHVS and CDR2 as FQNEAQ. The CDR3: CASSSLTVGGVKVSNQPQHF. As DNA, the CDR3 is TGTGCCAGCAGCTCCCTCACCGTGGGAGGGGTTAAGGTTAGCAATCAGCCCCAGCATTTT.

The rearrangement links TRBV2 to TRBJ2-7; 9 bases agree with TRBD1. The CDR3 spans 13 residues. CDR1 SNHLY and CDR2 FYNNEI come from the germline V gene. J lost 3 bases, V lost 8 bases, and 5 bases had no gene match. The DNA of the CDR3 is TGTGCCAGCGGGGGACAGGGATACTACGAGCAGTACTTC. Protein product: CASGGQGYYEQYF.

This clone was seen a handful of times. This sequence joins TRBV10-3 and TRBJ2-7; the D is unclear. In germline, CDR1 is ENHRY, CDR2 SYGVKD. V lost 2 bases to trimming and J lost 5 bases, with 7 bases between them. The CDR3 consists of 12 residues. The CDR3 loop reads CAISEERNEQYF. Here the CDR3 DNA reads TGTGCCATCAGTGAGGAGAGGAACGAGCAGTACTTC.

The rearrangement links TRBV6-5 to TRBJ1-2, with 8 bases fitting TRBD1. The CDR3 sequence is 13 residues long. Germline assignment: CDR1 MNHEY and CDR2 SVGAGI. After removal of 6 bases from V and 8 bases from J, the junction contained 8 bases not matched to a gene. The CDR3 DNA is TGTGCCAGCAGGCGGACAGGGTATTTGGGCTACACCTTC. Its translation is CASRRTGYLGYTF.

V is TRBV15 and J is TRBJ2-3; D possibly corresponds to TRBD2 (5 bases). With 4 bases removed from V and 7 bases from J, the gap between germline ends came to 24 bases. This CDR3 is built from 17 residues. Germline lookup yields CDR1 LNHNV and CDR2 YYDKDF (reference sequence). In DNA form, the CDR3 reads TGTGCCACCAGCAAGAACCCTAGCCCCGGGATGCAAAATACGCAGTATTTT. The encoded protein is CATSKNPSPGMQNTQYF.

A word on this clone: Compared with germline, one end of the junction differs, possibly owing to a read error. The chain uses TRBV7-9 and TRBJ1-4, with a weak D call TRBD1 (6 bases). Germline assignment: CDR1 SEHNR and CDR2 FQNEAQ (reference sequence). This CDR3 has 15 residues. CDR3 DNA: TGTTCCAGCAGCTCCCGGGGGGGCCTAAATGAAAAACTGTTTTTT. This encodes CSSSSRGGLNEKLFF.

V is TRBV18 and J is TRBJ2-3, with 7 bases that match TRBD2. The CDR3 runs to 16 residues. CDR1 and CDR2 from the germline V gene are KGHSH and LQKENI. The V gene end was trimmed by 1 base and the J gene end by 4 bases; junction bases not matched to a gene: 8. CDR3 in amino acids: CASSPLAGEYSDTQYF. DNA for the CDR3: TGTGCCAGCTCACCACTTGCGGGAGAATACTCAGATACGCAGTATTTT.

The chain couples TRBV5-1 to TRBJ1-5, with D tentatively TRBD1 (6 bases). The CDR3 loop spans 18 amino acids. The germline V gene encodes CDR1 SGHRS and CDR2 YFSETQ. The V and J ends lost 0 bases and 2 bases respectively, with 18 bases between them. Here the CDR3 reads CASSLEALGGEGNQPQHF. CDR3 bases: TGCGCCAGCAGCTTGGAGGCGTTAGGGGGGGAGGGCAATCAGCCCCAGCATTTT.

The chain links TRBV11-2 to TRBJ1-6; D gene uncertain. Germline-derived CDR1 and CDR2 are SGHAT and FQNNGV. V lost 1 base to trimming and J lost 1 base, with 11 bases between them. This CDR3 comprises 17 residues. CDR3 protein: CASSLAGRGSYNSPLHF. CDR3 nucleotides: TGTGCCAGCAGCTTAGCCGGGCGGGGTTCCTATAATTCACCCCTCCACTTT.

V gene TRBV7-8 combines with J gene TRBJ2-7, with 10 bases that match TRBD1. CDR3 length: 15 residues. Germline assignment: CDR1 SGHVS and CDR2 FQNEAQ. The junction had 3 bases not matched to a gene; V was cut back by 1 base and J by 3 bases. CDR3 DNA: TGTGCCAGCAGCTTAGGGGGACAGGGGAACTACGAGCAGTACTTC. Its translation is CASSLGGQGNYEQYF.

V and J are TRBV6-5 and TRBJ2-2; 7 nucleotides align to TRBD1. Losses at the gene ends were 4 bases for V and 2 bases for J; bases not matched to a gene: 4. CDR1 is MNHEY and CDR2 is SVGAGI in the germline V gene. CDR3 length: 15 residues. The CDR3 loop is CASSFRDSNTGELFF. The CDR3 DNA is TGTGCCAGCAGTTTTCGGGACAGTAACACCGGGGAGCTGTTTTTT.

The V call is TRBV27, the J call TRBJ2-7; 13 nucleotides agree with TRBD2. The CDR3 sequence is 14 residues long. CDR1 MNHEY and CDR2 SMNVEV come from the germline V gene (reference sequence). V was pared by 6 bases and J by 3 bases, with 2 bases of the junction left unmatched. The CDR3 sequence is CASRGLAGIYEQYF. The CDR3, as DNA: TGTGCCAGCAGGGGACTAGCGGGAATCTACGAGCAGTACTTC.

This clone occurred once. The chain recombines TRBV28 with TRBJ1-5, with a tentative D call TRBD1 (5 bases). CDR1 and CDR2 from the germline V gene are MDHEN and SYDVKM. The CDR3 length is 13 residues. V shed 6 bases and J shed 5 bases, with 11 bases lying between them. CDR3 residues: CASRTRGYQPQHF. CDR3 bases: TGTGCCAGCAGGACAAGGGGTTATCAGCCCCAGCATTTT.

The rearrangement joins TRBV6-6 to TRBJ2-7; D may be TRBD1 (6 bases). V was pared by 6 bases and J by 4 bases, with 16 bases between. Germline V gene sequence: CDR1 MNHNY, CDR2 SVGAGI (reference sequence). CDR3 length equals 14 residues. The CDR3 is CASRLDGTKYEQYF. The CDR3 nucleotides read TGTGCCAGCAGACTAGACGGGACAAAATACGAGCAGTACTTC.

The chain uses TRBV6-6 and TRBJ2-7; 7 bases agree with TRBD2. Germline trimming cut 11 bases from V and 3 bases from J; bases unmatched to any gene: 10. The CDR3 totals 13 residues. Germline loops: CDR1 MNHNY, CDR2 SVGAGI (reference sequence). The CDR3 reads CAATPSGVYEQYF. In DNA form, the CDR3 reads TGTGCCGCCACCCCTAGCGGTGTCTACGAGCAGTACTTC.

The chain joins TRBV6-1 to TRBJ2-5, with 11 bases lining up with TRBD1. V was pared by 5 bases and J by 5 bases, with 7 bases of the junction left unmatched. CDR3 length: 15 amino acids. Germline V CDR1 and CDR2: MNHNS, SASEGT. The CDR3 DNA sequence: TGTGCCAGCAGTCGGACAGGGGGCGCGGGGGAGACCCAGTACTTC. Its protein is CASSRTGGAGETQYF.

The chain combines TRBV19 with TRBJ2-5, with 8 bases aligning to TRBD1. CDR1 is LNHDA, CDR2 SQIVND, per germline (reference sequence). The junction had 6 bases not matched to a gene; V was cut back by 0 bases and J by 3 bases. CDR3 length: 16 amino acids. Written as DNA, the CDR3 is TGTGCCAGTAGTATAGAAGGGACAGGACCCGAAGAGACCCAGTACTTC. Its protein is CASSIEGTGPEETQYF. The variable domain in full, completed from reference TRBV19 and TRBJ2-5, reads DGGITQSPKYLFRKEGQNVTLSCEQNLNHDAMYWYRQDPGQGLRLIYYSQIVNDFQKGDIAEGYSVSREKKESFPLTVTSAQKNPTAFYLCASSIEGTGPEETQYFGPGTRLLVL.

The chain couples TRBV10-1 to TRBJ2-5, with 12 nucleotides matching TRBD1. Germline CDR1 WNHNN, CDR2 SYGVQD (reference sequence). The J segment lost 3 bases and the V segment lost 0 bases, leaving 2 bases of the junction unmatched. The length of the CDR3 is 16 residues. CDR3 sequence reads: CASSESGTGGKETQYF. The DNA of the CDR3 is TGCGCCAGCAGTGAGTCCGGGACAGGGGGCAAAGAGACCCAGTACTTC.

In this sample, this clone turned up once. The chain uses TRBV13 and TRBJ2-5; 7 bases map to TRBD1. CDR1 and CDR2 from the germline V gene are PRHDT and FYEKMQ (reference sequence). J lost 5 bases, V lost 5 bases, and 11 bases had no gene match. CDR3 size: 15 residues. Written as DNA, the CDR3 is TGTGCCAGCAGCCGAATGACAGGGAAGTCGGAGACCCAGTACTTC. Protein product: CASSRMTGKSETQYF.

The chain combines TRBV7-2 with TRBJ1-5, with a possible D match to TRBD1 (6 bases). Trimming stripped 6 bases from V and 2 bases from J, with 11 bases between. The length of the CDR3 is 14 residues. Per germline, CDR1 SGHTA and CDR2 FQGNSA. The CDR3 reads CASSPGVGNQPQHF. CDR3 in DNA: TGTGCCAGCAGTCCAGGGGTCGGCAATCAGCCCCAGCATTTT.